The 11 T cell receptor beta chains presented below share a single source sample, sequenced in a study of T cell clonality in common variable immunodeficiency (dated by TCRdb to 2015 to 2017). To prepare the library, the immunoSEQ multiplex PCR assay was applied. In TCRdb, the immuneACCESS table is reduced to in-frame sequences with V and J assigned. These tables do not hold every clone; where another copy was compared, an unresolved V gene accounts for under half, and the others remain unexplained. The sample records over 30,000 clones, none occurring a single time. The biggest ten clones account for under 4.5% of the sample. The sample taken for sequencing was peripheral blood mononuclear cells. These receptors were taken from a person aged 18 to 75 in good health.

This clone appeared a few times. Sequence at one end of the junction differs from germline and may be a read error. Read data end 3 residues before the CDR3 end; the end is taken from the germline J gene. V and J are TRBV7-7 and TRBJ1-2; D unclear. The CDR3 contains 13 residues. CDR1 and CDR2 from the germline V gene are SSHAT and FNYEAQ (reference sequence). This CDR3 is CASSSTASYDYTF. CDR3 DNA (partial): TGTGCTAGCAGCTCTACCGCGTCCTACGAC.

There are many counts of this clone. The read ends 3 residues early relative to the CDR3; the germline J gene fills the gap. The chain carries TRBV12-3 or TRBV12-4 and TRBJ1-1; D is undetermined. There are 11 residues in the CDR3. The CDR3 loop reads CASSFGPEAFF. The sequenced CDR3 bases are TGTGCCAGCAGTTTTGGGCCGGAA.

This clone was seen repeatedly, ten times or more. The read gets to within 3 residues of the CDR3 end, and the germline J gene fills in the rest. The rearrangement links TRBV18 to TRBJ1-2; 9 bases are shared with TRBD1. This CDR3 is 15 amino acids long. The junction had 9 bases not matched to a gene; V was cut back by 8 bases and J by 2 bases. Germline V gene lookup returns CDR1 KGHSH and CDR2 LQKENI. CDR3 bases read: TGTGCCAGCGACAACCGAGGGACAGGGAACTATGGC. Its translation: CASDNRGTGNYG. The whole CDR3 reads CASDNRGTGNYGYTF.

This clone was detected many times. The read terminates 3 residues before the CDR3 end, so the remaining end is supplied by the germline J gene. The chain recombines TRBV6-1 with TRBJ2-2; 10 bases align to TRBD1. V shed 7 bases and J 1 base; nucleotides not matched to a gene: 6. CDR1 MNHNS and CDR2 SASEGT come from the germline V gene. This CDR3 spans 16 amino acids. This CDR3 is CASTERDRGNTGELFF. The covered CDR3 bases are TGTGCCAGCACTGAGCGGGACAGGGGGAACACCGGGGAG.

The sample holds many counts of this clone. The read halts 3 residues ahead of the CDR3 end, with the missing end drawn from the germline J gene. The chain combines TRBV4-2 with TRBJ1-3; D might be TRBD1 (5 bases). This CDR3 comprises 13 residues. The V gene's germline CDR1 is LGHNA and CDR2 YNFKEQ. The V end lost 0 bases, the J end lost 8 bases, and 8 bases lay between the germline ends. The CDR3 loop reads CASSQERGYTIYF. The covered CDR3 bases are TGTGCCAGCAGCCAAGAGAGGGGTTACACC.

At least ten counts were recorded for this clone. The DNA read from the CDR3 is TGCGCCAGCAGGACAGGGACACCCACAGATACG. Its translation: CASRTGTPTDT. The full CDR3 protein reads CASRTGTPTDTQYF. V usage is TRBV5-1 and J usage is TRBJ2-3; TRBD1 matches 7 bases. The CDR3 end lies 3 residues beyond the end of the read and is filled in from the germline J gene. J lost 2 bases, V lost 5 bases, and 5 bases had no gene match. The CDR3 contains 14 residues. Germline values: CDR1 SGHRS, CDR2 YFSETQ. Based on the CDR3 plus reference TRBV5-1 and TRBJ2-3, the full variable domain is KAGVTQTPRYLIKTRGQQVTLSCSPISGHRSVSWYQQTPGQGLQFLFEYFSETQRNKGNFPGRFSGRQFSNSRSEMNVSTLELGDSALYLCASRTGTPTDTQYFGPGTRLTVL.

Within the sample, this clone is medium-sized. The observed sequence ends 3 residues before the CDR3 terminus, with the missing tail filled in from the germline J gene. This chain uses TRBV30 with TRBJ2-3; 10 bases agree with TRBD1. The CDR3 is made up of 14 amino acids. Germline CDR1 is GTSNPN and CDR2 is SVGIG (reference sequence). Trimming at V came to 3 bases and at J to 5 bases, leaving 5 bases not matched to a gene. CDR3 DNA, as far as it was read: TGTGCCTGGAGCGGACAGGGGGGAATAGATACG. Translated, it gives CAWSGQGGIDT. The whole CDR3 protein reads CAWSGQGGIDTQYF.

The sample holds many counts of this clone. The CDR3 extends 3 residues past the end of the read, so its final part is completed from the germline J gene. The chain is built from TRBV20-1 and TRBJ2-1; 8 bases align to TRBD2. Germline CDR1 DFQATT, CDR2 SNEGSKA (reference sequence). The trim removed 0 bases at V and 5 bases at J, leaving 9 bases unmatched. The CDR3 runs 16 residues. CDR3 protein: CSARDGGLASNNEQFF. The CDR3 DNA, read in part, is TGCAGTGCTAGAGATGGAGGACTAGCCTCAAACAATGAG.

This clone was counted at least ten times. From the germline J gene comes the end of the CDR3, since the read stops 3 residues before it. V gene TRBV29-1 combines with J gene TRBJ2-2, with TRBD1 matching 7 bases. Germline V CDR1 and CDR2: SQVTM, ANQGSEA. The CDR3 covers 13 residues. The V and J ends lost 6 bases and 4 bases, in that order; junction bases with no gene match: 5. CDR3 sequence: CSVDRVGTGELFF. The CDR3 bases that were read are TGCAGCGTAGACAGGGTGGGCACCGGGGAG.

The sample holds many counts of this clone. At one end, the junction sequence differs from germline, possibly due to a read error. The read is 3 residues too short to cover the CDR3 end, so that end is filled in from the germline J gene. The rearrangement links TRBV5-4 to TRBJ2-1, with TRBD2 matching over 10 bases. The CDR3 runs 15 residues. The V gene's germline CDR1 is SGHNT and CDR2 YYREEE (reference sequence). This chain's CDR3 is CAGSLVGSGRSEQFF. Partial CDR3 DNA: TGTGCCGGCAGCTTGGTAGGTAGCGGGAGGAGTGAG.

This clone was seen many times. The CDR3 end lies 3 residues beyond the end of the read and is filled in from the germline J gene. J is TRBJ2-3 and V is TRBV10-3; 13 nucleotides line up with TRBD2. Per germline, CDR1 ENHRY and CDR2 SYGVKD. The CDR3 runs to 16 residues. After removal of 5 bases from V and 0 bases from J, the junction contained 2 bases not matched to a gene. Partial CDR3 DNA: TGTGCCATCAGTAGGACTAGCGGGAGTAGCACAGATACG. Protein product: CAISRTSGSSTDT. The complete CDR3 reads CAISRTSGSSTDTQYF.